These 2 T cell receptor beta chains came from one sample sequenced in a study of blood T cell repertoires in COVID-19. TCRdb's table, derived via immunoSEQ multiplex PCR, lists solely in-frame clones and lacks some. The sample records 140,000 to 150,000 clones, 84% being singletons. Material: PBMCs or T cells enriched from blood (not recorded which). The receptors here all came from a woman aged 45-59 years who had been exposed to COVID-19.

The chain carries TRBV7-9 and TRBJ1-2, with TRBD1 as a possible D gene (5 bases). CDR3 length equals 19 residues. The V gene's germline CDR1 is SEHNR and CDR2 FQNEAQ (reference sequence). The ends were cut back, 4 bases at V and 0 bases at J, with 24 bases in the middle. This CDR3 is CASSSRSDTGVVANYGYTF. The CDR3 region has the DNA TGTGCCAGCAGCTCCCGGAGTGACACGGGGGTCGTGGCTAACTATGGCTACACCTTC.

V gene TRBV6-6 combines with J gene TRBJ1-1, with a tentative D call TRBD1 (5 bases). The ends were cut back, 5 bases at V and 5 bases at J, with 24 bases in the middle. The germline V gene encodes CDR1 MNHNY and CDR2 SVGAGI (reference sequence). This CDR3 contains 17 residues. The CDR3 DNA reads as TGTGCCAGCAGTCACCGTAAGCCCACAAGTCGGGGGACTGAAGCTTTCTTT. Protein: CASSHRKPTSRGTEAFF.